A single sample gave rise to the 9 T cell receptor beta chains below, sequenced in a study of response to subunit inactivated influenza vaccine. A single record per CDR3 protein comes from TCRdb applying MiXCR to the RT-PCR reads. The data contain around 850,000 distinct CDR3 sequences, around 18% of them seen just once; the ten biggest clones take up approximately 11%. Sequenced here: PBMCs from blood, sampled less than 6 days after vaccination. Source of these receptors: a man aged 45-65 years who received an inactivated influenza vaccine.

This clonotype was recorded at least ten times. The chain combines TRBV11-2 with TRBJ1-2; 8 bases are shared with TRBD1. Germline CDR1 is SGHAT and CDR2 is FQNNGV. This CDR3 is 15 amino acids long. V trimming: 5 bases; J trimming: 3 bases; junction bases outside the gene matches: 8. DNA for the CDR3: TGTGCCAGCAGCCCCGAGACAGGGGACTACTATGGCTACACCTTC. Its protein product is CASSPETGDYYGYTF.

V is TRBV20-1 and J is TRBJ2-3, with 10 bases that match TRBD2. CDR1 and CDR2 (germline): DFQATT, SNEGSKA (reference sequence). Trimming removed 2 bases from V and 1 base from J; junction bases left unmatched: 15. The length of the CDR3 is 19 residues. For the CDR3, the DNA is TGCAGTGCTAGAAACTCGCGACTAGCGGGTACACCTGGCACAGATACGCAGTATTTT. Encoded protein: CSARNSRLAGTPGTDTQYF.

This chain uses TRBV18 with TRBJ2-5; TRBD1 aligns across 7 bases. Germline-derived CDR1 and CDR2 are KGHSH and LQKENI. V shed 2 bases, J shed 5 bases, and the junction held 5 bases outside the gene matches. This CDR3 comprises 14 residues. The CDR3 nucleotides read TGTGCCAGCTCACCAGCAGGGGGTCCGGAGACCCAGTACTTC. Protein: CASSPAGGPETQYF.

In its sample, this clonotype was seen a few times. The J gene is TRBJ1-5, the V gene TRBV12-3 or TRBV12-4; D may be TRBD1 (6 bases). V was cut by 5 bases and J by 1 base, with 12 bases left in between. The CDR3 runs to 15 residues. The CDR3 loop is CASSPGTLSNQPQHF. In DNA, the CDR3 is TGTGCCAGCAGTCCCGGGACACTCAGCAATCAGCCCCAGCATTTT.

This clonotype occurred many times. The rearrangement joins TRBV5-1 to TRBJ2-2; 10 nucleotides agree with TRBD2. From germline, CDR1 is SGHRS and CDR2 YFSETQ. The CDR3 spans 15 residues. V lost 4 bases, J lost 2 bases, and 2 bases stayed unmatched. The CDR3 reads CASSPSGRNTGELFF. The CDR3 nucleotides read TGCGCCAGCAGCCCTAGCGGGAGAAACACCGGGGAGCTGTTTTTT.

The V and J genes are TRBV6-1 and TRBJ2-1; D perhaps matches TRBD2 (6 bases). Between the trimmed V and J ends, which lost 6 bases and 2 bases, there was a span of 17 bases. Per the germline V gene, CDR1 is MNHNS and CDR2 is SASEGT. CDR3 length: 16 residues. CDR3 loop: CASRPITGDPYNEQFF. The CDR3 bases are TGTGCCAGCAGGCCTATAACGGGAGATCCCTACAATGAGCAGTTCTTC.

The V call is TRBV6-5, the J call TRBJ2-2; D is unclear. The V gene's germline CDR1 is MNHEY and CDR2 SVGAGI. V lost 4 bases to trimming and J lost 2 bases, with 11 bases between them. This CDR3 is 15 amino acids long. CDR3 in DNA: TGTGCCAGCAGTTGGTTTCGGGTAAACACCGGGGAGCTGTTTTTT. Amino acid sequence: CASSWFRVNTGELFF.

The chain joins TRBV12-5 to TRBJ1-2, with D unclear. Germline CDR1 and CDR2: LGHNT and FRNRAP. V dropped 6 bases and J dropped 8 bases, with 16 bases sitting between them. The CDR3 is 13 residues long. CDR3: CASGYGGRVGYTF. The CDR3 DNA follows: TGTGCTAGTGGCTACGGAGGGAGGGTAGGCTACACCTTC.

This clonotype occurred a few times. The chain combines TRBV6-1 with TRBJ1-1; unclear D gene. The CDR3 spans 13 residues. CDR1 and CDR2 from the germline V gene are MNHNS and SASEGT. Trimming pared 7 bases from V and 4 bases from J, leaving 13 bases between. Here the CDR3 reads CASNAGWSTEAFF. The CDR3 DNA is TGTGCCAGCAATGCGGGATGGAGCACTGAAGCTTTCTTT.